The subject of this entry is one T cell receptor (beta chain). The antigen is not known. PCR amplification relied on 60 Vbeta primers (plus 13 Jbeta primers). The protocol was immunoSEQ multiplex PCR, while the TCRdb copy is restricted to in-frame clones and leaves out a portion. The data show fewer than 65,000 clones, 73% seen once. Germline V gene lookup returns CDR1 SGHNT and CDR2 YYREEE (reference sequence). V lost 0 bases to trimming and J lost 6 bases; unmatched junction nucleotides: 5. This CDR3 is built from 15 residues. The data belong to a study of cytomegalovirus exposure and HLA in healthy donors. Study details: Unique TCRs numbering about 85 million, obtained from HLA-typed donors, made up an early data release.

Study-level findings and limits: Sequencing likely caused a cluster of highly shared sequence variants.

Sequencing used PBMCs. The V call is TRBV5-4, the J call TRBJ1-2; 10 bases are shared with TRBD1. The TCR was taken from a man aged 50 or older in good health and CMV-seronegative. The CDR3 reads CASSLAGQGVDGYTF. Written as DNA, the CDR3 is TGTGCCAGCAGCTTGGCCGGACAGGGGGTGGATGGCTACACCTTC.